These 12 T cell receptor beta chains originate from one sample sequenced in a study of blood T cell repertoires in COVID-19. The table came from immunoSEQ multiplex PCR; TCRdb's copy has only in-frame clones and leaves some out. Among 95,000 to 120,000 clones listed, 85% were seen once. The source material was peripheral blood. The origin of the receptors is a human donor in a cohort sampled during active COVID-19.

In its sample, this clone was seen a few times. This chain connects TRBV19 to TRBJ1-1; 8 bases match TRBD1. CDR1 and CDR2 from the germline V gene are LNHDA and SQIVND (reference sequence). The V segment lost 8 bases and the J segment 8 bases; nucleotides outside the gene matches: 10. This CDR3 is 13 amino acids long. DNA of the CDR3: TGTGCCAGTCAGATGACAGGGGTAGGGGAAGCTTTCTTT. It translates to CASQMTGVGEAFF.

CDR3 bases: TGCAGCGCCGCCGTGGGGGGGATCCACGAGCAGTACTTC. Translating gives CSAAVGGIHEQYF. The chain is built from TRBV29-1 and TRBJ2-7; 7 bases fit TRBD2. This CDR3 contains 13 residues. J was trimmed by 5 bases and V by 7 bases; bases with no gene match: 11. Germline CDR1 SQVTM, CDR2 ANQGSEA.

This clone was counted a single time. The V and J genes are TRBV7-2 and TRBJ2-1; no clear D. The CDR3 runs 15 residues. Germline CDR1 is SGHTA and CDR2 is FQGNSA. V was shortened by 5 bases and J by 0 bases, with 11 bases between the two germline ends. The CDR3 loop reads CASSADSTSYNEQFF. The CDR3 DNA sequence: TGTGCCAGCAGCGCGGATAGTACCTCCTACAATGAGCAGTTCTTC.

V gene TRBV7-2 combines with J gene TRBJ2-5, with TRBD2 matching 9 bases. Trimming took 2 bases from V and 5 from J; bases not matched to a gene: 6. Germline V gene lookup returns CDR1 SGHTA and CDR2 FQGNSA. This CDR3 has 15 amino acids. The CDR3 sequence: CASSLWRGGGETQYF. CDR3 nucleotide sequence: TGTGCCAGCAGCTTATGGCGGGGGGGCGGGGAGACCCAGTACTTC. Full variable domain (missing parts from reference TRBV7-2 and TRBJ2-5): GAGVSQSPSNKVTEKGKDVELRCDPISGHTALYWYRQSLGQGLEFLIYFQGNSAPDKSGLPSDRFSAERTGGSVSTLTIQRTQQEDSAVYLCASSLWRGGGETQYFGPGTRLLVL.

The chain recombines TRBV30 with TRBJ2-2; D call uncertain. Trimming took off 2 bases at V and 4 bases at J, with 8 bases between the two ends. Germline values: CDR1 GTSNPN, CDR2 SVGIG (reference sequence). The CDR3 spans 13 residues. The DNA for the CDR3 is TGTGCCTGGAGTCACTCGGGCACCGGGGAGCTGTTTTTT. Its protein is CAWSHSGTGELFF.

The chain uses TRBV7-7 and TRBJ2-3, with 7 bases identical to TRBD1. Unmatched junction bases numbered 3, after V lost 5 bases and J lost 4 bases. Germline V CDR1 and CDR2: SSHAT, FNYEAQ (reference sequence). The CDR3 runs to 13 residues. CDR3 amino acids: CASSRDRADTQYF. DNA for the CDR3: TGTGCCAGCAGCCGAGACAGGGCAGATACGCAGTATTTT.

This clone was counted a single time. This chain links TRBV3-1 (or the pseudogene TRBV3-2) with TRBJ2-3; 10 bases are shared with TRBD2. V trimming: 4 bases; J trimming: 5 bases; junction bases outside the gene matches: 6. Germline V gives CDR1 LGHDT, CDR2 YNNKEL (reference sequence). The length of the CDR3 is 15 residues. The CDR3 loop is CASSLSGGAGDTQYF. In DNA, the CDR3 is TGTGCCAGCAGCCTCAGCGGGGGGGCAGGAGATACGCAGTATTTT.

V usage is TRBV13 and J usage is TRBJ2-4; perhaps TRBD2 as D (5 bases). In germline, CDR1 is PRHDT, CDR2 FYEKMQ (reference sequence). The CDR3 is made up of 12 amino acids. Trimming removed 5 bases at V and 8 bases at J, with 10 bases between. In nucleotides, the CDR3 is TGTGCCAGCAGCCTCGTCGGGGACATTCAGTACTTC. Amino acid sequence: CASSLVGDIQYF.

The chain links TRBV9 to TRBJ1-3; perhaps TRBD1 as D (5 bases). V was clipped by 4 bases and J by 2 bases, with 19 bases between them. Germline lookup yields CDR1 SGDLS and CDR2 YYNGEE. The CDR3 runs to 17 residues. DNA of the CDR3: TGTGCCAGCAGCCCCCAGGGAGGAGCAGCCCCTGGAAACACCATATATTTT. Translated, it gives CASSPQGGAAPGNTIYF.

The rearrangement links TRBV6-7 to TRBJ2-1, with 9 positions matching TRBD2. TRBV6-7 carries the ORF label, with uncertain function. V gave up 6 bases and J gave up 2 bases; unmatched junction bases: 5. The CDR3 is 15 amino acids. CDR3: CASRLRGGAYNEQFF. Written as DNA, the CDR3 is TGTGCCAGCAGACTACGCGGGGGGGCCTACAATGAGCAGTTCTTC.

This clone was seen only a few times. This CDR3 is also generated by other DNA sequences in the sample. V usage is TRBV7-2 and J usage is TRBJ2-3; 8 bases map to TRBD2. The ends lost 6 bases at V and 5 bases at J; junction bases unmatched: 7. Germline V CDR1 and CDR2: SGHTA, FQGNSA. The CDR3 runs 14 residues. The CDR3 sequence: CASSTGGAQDTQYF. CDR3 nucleotide sequence: TGTGCCAGCAGTACCGGGGGGGCCCAAGATACGCAGTATTTT.

The chain carries TRBV10-3 and TRBJ1-5; 8 nucleotides line up with TRBD1. Germline V lookup: CDR1 ENHRY, CDR2 SYGVKD. The V and J ends lost 3 bases and 3 bases, in that order; junction bases with no gene match: 4. The CDR3 totals 15 residues. For the CDR3, the DNA is TGTGCCATCAGTGAAGGGACAGGAGCCAATCAGCCCCAGCATTTT. It codes for CAISEGTGANQPQHF.